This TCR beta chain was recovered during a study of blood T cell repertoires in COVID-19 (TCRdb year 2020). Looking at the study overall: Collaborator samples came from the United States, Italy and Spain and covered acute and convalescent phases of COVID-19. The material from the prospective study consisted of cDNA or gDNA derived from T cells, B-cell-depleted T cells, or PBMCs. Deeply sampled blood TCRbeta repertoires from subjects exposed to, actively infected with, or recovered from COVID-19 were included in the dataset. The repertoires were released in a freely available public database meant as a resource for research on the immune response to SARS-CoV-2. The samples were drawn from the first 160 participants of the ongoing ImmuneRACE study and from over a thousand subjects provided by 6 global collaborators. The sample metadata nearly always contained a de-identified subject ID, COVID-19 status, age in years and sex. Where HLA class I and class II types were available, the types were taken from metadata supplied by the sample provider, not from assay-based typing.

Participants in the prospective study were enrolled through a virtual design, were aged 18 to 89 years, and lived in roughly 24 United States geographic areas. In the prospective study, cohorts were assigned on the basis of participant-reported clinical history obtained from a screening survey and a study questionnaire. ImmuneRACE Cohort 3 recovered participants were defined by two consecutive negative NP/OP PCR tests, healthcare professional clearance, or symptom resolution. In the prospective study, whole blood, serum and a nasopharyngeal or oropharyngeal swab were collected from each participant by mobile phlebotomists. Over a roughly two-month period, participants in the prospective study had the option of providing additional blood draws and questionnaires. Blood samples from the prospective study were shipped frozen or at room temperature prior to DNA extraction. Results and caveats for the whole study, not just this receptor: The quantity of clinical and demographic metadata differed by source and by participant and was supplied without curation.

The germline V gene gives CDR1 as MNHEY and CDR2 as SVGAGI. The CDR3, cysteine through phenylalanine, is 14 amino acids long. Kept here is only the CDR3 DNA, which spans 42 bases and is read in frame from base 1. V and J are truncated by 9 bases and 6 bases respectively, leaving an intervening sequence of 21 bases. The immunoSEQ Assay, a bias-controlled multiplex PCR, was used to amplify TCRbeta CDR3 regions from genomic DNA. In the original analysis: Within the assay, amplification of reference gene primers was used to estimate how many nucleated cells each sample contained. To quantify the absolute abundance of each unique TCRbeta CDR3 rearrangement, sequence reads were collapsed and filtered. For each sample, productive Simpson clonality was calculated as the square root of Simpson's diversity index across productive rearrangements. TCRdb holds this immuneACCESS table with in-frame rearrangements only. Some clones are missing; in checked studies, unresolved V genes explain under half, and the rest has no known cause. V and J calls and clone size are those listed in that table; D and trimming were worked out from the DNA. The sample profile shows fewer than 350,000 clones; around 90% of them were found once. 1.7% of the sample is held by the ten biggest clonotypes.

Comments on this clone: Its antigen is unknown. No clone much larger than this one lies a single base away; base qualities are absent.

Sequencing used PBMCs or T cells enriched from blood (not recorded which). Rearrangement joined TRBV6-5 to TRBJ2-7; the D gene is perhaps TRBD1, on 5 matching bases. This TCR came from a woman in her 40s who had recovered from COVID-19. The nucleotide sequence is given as TGTGCCAGTGCTGCCCAGGGCAGAACTCTCGAGCAGTACTTC. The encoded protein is CASAAQGRTLEQYF.